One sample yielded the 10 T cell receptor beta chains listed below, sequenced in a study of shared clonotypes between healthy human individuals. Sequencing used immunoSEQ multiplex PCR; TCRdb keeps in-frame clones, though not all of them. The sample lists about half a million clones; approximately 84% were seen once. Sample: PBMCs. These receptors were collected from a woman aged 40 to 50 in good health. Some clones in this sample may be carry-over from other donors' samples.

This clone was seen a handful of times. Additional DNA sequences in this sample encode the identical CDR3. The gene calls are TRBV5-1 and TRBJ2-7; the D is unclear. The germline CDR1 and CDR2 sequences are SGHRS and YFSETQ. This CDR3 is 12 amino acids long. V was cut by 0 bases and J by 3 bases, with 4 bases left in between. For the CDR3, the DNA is TGCGCCAGCAGCTTGGAGGGCTACGAGCAGTACTTC. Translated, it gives CASSLEGYEQYF.

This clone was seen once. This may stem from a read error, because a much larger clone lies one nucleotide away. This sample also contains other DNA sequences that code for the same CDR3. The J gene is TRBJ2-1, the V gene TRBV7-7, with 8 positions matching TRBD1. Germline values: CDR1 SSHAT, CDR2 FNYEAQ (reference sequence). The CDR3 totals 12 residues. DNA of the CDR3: TGTGCTAGCAGCCCAGGGGGCAACGAGCAGTTCTTC. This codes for CASSPGGNEQFF.

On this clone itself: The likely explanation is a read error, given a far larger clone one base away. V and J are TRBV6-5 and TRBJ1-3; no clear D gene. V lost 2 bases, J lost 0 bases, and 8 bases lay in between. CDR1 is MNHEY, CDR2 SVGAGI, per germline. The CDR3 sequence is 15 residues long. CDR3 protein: CASSYGQASGNTIYF. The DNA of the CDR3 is TGTGCCAGCAGTTACGGCCAGGCCTCTGGAAACACCATATATTTT.

The CDR3 sequence: CASSVDRGDYGYTF. The CDR3 nucleotides read TGTGCCAGCAGCGTGGACAGGGGGGACTATGGCTACACCTTC. V is TRBV13 and J is TRBJ1-2, with 10 bases lining up with TRBD1. The V gene's germline CDR1 is PRHDT and CDR2 FYEKMQ (reference sequence). The CDR3 has 14 residues. Trimming at V came to 5 bases and at J to 3 bases, leaving 3 bases not matched to a gene. The whole variable domain, filled in from reference TRBV13 and TRBJ1-2, reads AAGVIQSPRHLIKEKRETATLKCYPIPRHDTVYWYQQGPGQDPQFLISFYEKMQSDKGSIPDRFSAQQFSDYHSELNMSSLELGDSALYFCASSVDRGDYGYTFGSGTRLTVV.

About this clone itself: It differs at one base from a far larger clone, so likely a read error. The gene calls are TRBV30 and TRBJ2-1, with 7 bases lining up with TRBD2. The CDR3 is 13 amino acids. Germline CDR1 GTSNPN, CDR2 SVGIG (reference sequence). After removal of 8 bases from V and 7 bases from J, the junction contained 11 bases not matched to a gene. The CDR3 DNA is TGTGCCAGGACTAGGGGCGTTGGGAATGAGCAGTTCTTC. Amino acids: CARTRGVGNEQFF.

The CDR3 nucleotides read TGTGCCTGGAGTGTAGGGGACAGAAGGGGCTACACCTTC. It codes for CAWSVGDRRGYTF. The chain has TRBV30 and TRBJ1-2; 7 nucleotides match TRBD1. The germline CDR1 and CDR2 sequences are GTSNPN and SVGIG (reference sequence). The junction had 6 bases not matched to a gene; V was cut back by 0 bases and J by 8 bases. The CDR3 runs 13 residues.

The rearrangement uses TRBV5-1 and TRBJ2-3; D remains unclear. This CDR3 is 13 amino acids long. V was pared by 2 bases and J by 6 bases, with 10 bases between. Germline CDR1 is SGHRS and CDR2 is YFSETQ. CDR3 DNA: TGCGCCAGCAGCTTACCGTCCATGGATACGCAGTATTTT. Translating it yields CASSLPSMDTQYF.

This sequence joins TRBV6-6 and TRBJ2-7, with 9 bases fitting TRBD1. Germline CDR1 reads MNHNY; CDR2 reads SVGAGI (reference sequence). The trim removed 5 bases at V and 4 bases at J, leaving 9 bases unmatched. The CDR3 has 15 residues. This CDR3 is CASSPSGTGSYEQYF. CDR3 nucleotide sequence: TGTGCCAGCAGTCCCTCTGGGACAGGGTCATACGAGCAGTACTTC.

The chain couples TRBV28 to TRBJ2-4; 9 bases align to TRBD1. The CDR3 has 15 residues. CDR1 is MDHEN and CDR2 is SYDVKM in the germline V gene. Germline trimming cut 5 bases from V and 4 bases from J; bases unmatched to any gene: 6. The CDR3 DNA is TGTGCCAGCAGTCCGACCGGGACAGGGAAAAACATTCAGTACTTC. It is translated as CASSPTGTGKNIQYF.

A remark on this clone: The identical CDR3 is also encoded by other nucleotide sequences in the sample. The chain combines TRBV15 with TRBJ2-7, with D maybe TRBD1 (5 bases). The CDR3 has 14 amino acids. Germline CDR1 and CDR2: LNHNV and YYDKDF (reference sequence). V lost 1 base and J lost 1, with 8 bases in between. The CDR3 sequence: CATSRGQGSYEQYF. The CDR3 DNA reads TGTGCCACCAGCAGAGGGCAGGGTTCCTACGAGCAGTACTTC.